This TCR beta chain was identified during a study of beta chain features in type 1 diabetes. Study-level points and caveats: Shortening that was moderate but significant affected the TCRB CDR3s of Type 1 diabetes patients in all four CD4+ subsets.

Expressed TCRB transcripts were sequenced because the isolated RNA had all been reverse transcribed beforehand. The data were produced by immunoSEQ multiplex PCR, yet TCRdb's version contains in-frame clones alone and is incomplete. Of about 360,000 clones in the sample, roughly an eighth were seen once. Looked up from germline, CDR1 is MGHDK and CDR2 is SYGVNS. This CDR3 region has 15 residues. J was trimmed by 2 bases and V by 3 bases; bases with no gene match: 5. This clone was detected a few times. The antigen is not known. This clonotype was sampled from a woman aged 18-29 years with type 1 diabetes. The chain uses TRBV25-1 and TRBJ2-5, with 8 nucleotides matching TRBD2. Source material: naive CD4+ T cells from blood. The CDR3 here is CASSDRRGAQETQYF. CDR3 in DNA: TGTGCCAGCAGTGATAGGCGGGGGGCTCAAGAGACCCAGTACTTC.